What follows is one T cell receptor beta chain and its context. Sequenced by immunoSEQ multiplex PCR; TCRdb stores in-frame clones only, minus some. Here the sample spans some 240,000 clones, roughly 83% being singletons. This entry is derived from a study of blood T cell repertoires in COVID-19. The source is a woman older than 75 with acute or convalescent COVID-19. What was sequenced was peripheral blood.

The CDR3 DNA follows: TGTGCCAGCAGCTTAGATCCGGGAAACTATGGCTACACCTTC. Its translation is CASSLDPGNYGYTF. The chain links TRBV11-2 to TRBJ1-2; D not certain. Germline V gene lookup returns CDR1 SGHAT and CDR2 FQNNGV. The CDR3 runs 14 residues. Between the trimmed V and J ends, which lost 0 bases and 2 bases, there was a span of 7 bases.